Following are 22 T cell receptor beta chains from one sample sequenced in a study of early T cells in non-severe SARS-CoV-2 infection. Via MiXCR, TCRdb re-called the 5' RACE reads, giving one row per CDR3 protein. The sample comprises some 77,000 distinct CDR3 sequences, 9% to 10% of which are singletons, and around 4.6% rests with the top ten. Sequencing used whole blood. Receptors were obtained from an adult who was a healthcare worker with PCR-confirmed SARS-CoV-2 infection or an uninfected control (not recorded which).

This clonotype showed up many times. The chain has TRBV7-8 and TRBJ2-5; 7 bases match TRBD1. This CDR3 has 14 amino acids. Germline V gene sequence: CDR1 SGHVS, CDR2 FQNEAQ. With 6 bases clipped from V and 1 base from J, the junction kept 5 bases outside the gene matches. The CDR3 sequence: CASRQGRAQETQYF. The CDR3 nucleotides are TGTGCCAGCAGACAGGGGCGGGCCCAAGAGACCCAGTACTTC.

CDR3 sequence reads: CASSTQGAPNTEAFF. The CDR3 region has the DNA TGTGCCAGCAGCACTCAGGGTGCCCCGAACACTGAAGCTTTCTTT. This sequence joins TRBV7-3 and TRBJ1-1, with a tentative D call TRBD1 (5 bases). The CDR3 length is 15 residues. Trimming removed 5 bases at V and 1 base at J, with 14 bases between. The V gene's germline CDR1 is SGHTA and CDR2 FQGTGA.

This clonotype was counted at least ten times. The chain uses TRBV7-6 and TRBJ2-3; tentatively, D is TRBD1 (6 bases). The length of the CDR3 is 15 residues. Looked up from germline, CDR1 is SGHVS and CDR2 is FNYEAQ. V dropped 0 bases and J dropped 9 bases, with 16 bases sitting between them. The CDR3 is CASSLASNRVETQYF. DNA of the CDR3: TGTGCCAGCAGCTTAGCGTCTAACAGGGTGGAGACGCAGTATTTT.

This clonotype was seen many times. The rearrangement joins TRBV7-2 to TRBJ2-5; D might be TRBD1 (6 bases). The CDR3 contains 13 residues. Trimming pared 3 bases from V and 5 bases from J, leaving 10 bases between. Germline CDR1 reads SGHTA; CDR2 reads FQGNSA. CDR3 DNA sequence: TGTGCCAGCAGCTTCACAGGGACCGAGACCCAGTACTTC. Encoded protein: CASSFTGTETQYF.

This chain's CDR3 is CSARNPKPPVEQYF. CDR3 in DNA: TGCAGTGCTAGAAATCCTAAACCCCCGGTCGAGCAGTACTTC. V gene TRBV20-1 combines with J gene TRBJ2-7, with no clear D. This CDR3 comprises 14 residues. Germline-derived CDR1 and CDR2 are DFQATT and SNEGSKA (reference sequence). V dropped 2 bases and J dropped 6 bases, with 17 bases sitting between them.

This clonotype was observed a handful of times. The chain joins TRBV10-3 to TRBJ1-2, with D hard to call. With 3 bases removed from V and 7 bases from J, the gap between germline ends came to 12 bases. The V gene's germline CDR1 is ENHRY and CDR2 SYGVKD. The length of the CDR3 is 13 residues. CDR3 sequence: CAISDLGFLGYTF. The CDR3 bases are TGTGCCATCAGTGATTTGGGGTTTCTTGGCTACACCTTC.

This clonotype was seen more than once but under ten times. This rearrangement joins TRBV5-1 to TRBJ2-2; possibly TRBD1 for D (5 bases). Trimming removed 3 bases from V and 6 bases from J, with 9 bases in between. The CDR3 consists of 13 residues. The germline CDR1 and CDR2 sequences are SGHRS and YFSETQ. CDR3 coding DNA: TGCGCCAGCAGCTCGGACACGGCCGGGGAGCTGTTTTTT. This translates into CASSSDTAGELFF.

The chain joins TRBV20-1 to TRBJ1-6, with D uncertain. Germline-derived CDR1 and CDR2 are DFQATT and SNEGSKA (reference sequence). The CDR3 runs 15 residues. V was clipped by 3 bases and J by 2 bases, with 11 bases between them. The CDR3 is CSASSGEAYNSPLHF. The CDR3 region has the DNA TGCAGTGCTAGTTCTGGGGAGGCCTATAATTCACCCCTCCACTTT.

This clonotype was counted at least ten times. This chain uses TRBV7-9 with TRBJ1-1; tentative D call: TRBD1 (5 bases). CDR1 and CDR2 (germline): SEHNR, FQNEAQ (reference sequence). V was clipped by 4 bases and J by 6 bases, with 12 bases between them. The length of the CDR3 is 13 residues. CDR3 coding DNA: TGTGCCAGCAGCTCCATCCAGGGTGCTGAAGCTTTCTTT. Its translation is CASSSIQGAEAFF.

Details on this clonotype: A junction end diverges from the germline sequence, so it may reflect a read error. The chain couples TRBV28 to TRBJ2-7; D is uncertain. The germline V gene has CDR1 MDHEN and CDR2 SYDVKM. CDR3 length equals 13 residues. The CDR3, as DNA: TGTGCCAGCGCTCAAGGTTTACCCTACGTGCAGTACTTC. Its protein is CASAQGLPYVQYF.

This clonotype was seen ten or more times. At one boundary the junction diverges from the germline segment, which might be a read error. This chain connects TRBV13 to TRBJ2-1; unclear D gene. The length of the CDR3 is 15 residues. Germline loops: CDR1 PRHDT, CDR2 FYEKMQ (reference sequence). The CDR3 is CASSIGYLSYNEQFF. The DNA of the CDR3 is TGTGCCAGCAGCATAGGGTATCTCTCCTACAATGAGCAGTTCTTC.

Turning to this clonotype: This may stem from a read error, because a much larger clone lies one nucleotide away. The gene calls are TRBV14 and TRBJ1-4; a weak D match, TRBD1 (6 bases). Germline CDR1 SGHDN, CDR2 FVKESK. Trimming stripped 4 bases from V and 0 bases from J, with 15 bases between. The CDR3 sequence is 17 residues long. CDR3 bases: TGTGCCAGCAGCCCCAGGACAGCTTGTGCAACTAATGAAAAACTGTTTTTT. Translation: CASSPRTACATNEKLFF.

Many counts were recorded for this clonotype. The V and J genes are TRBV10-1 and TRBJ2-2, with D uncertain. CDR1 and CDR2 from the germline V gene are WNHNN and SYGVQD (reference sequence). This CDR3 contains 13 residues. V was pared by 0 bases and J by 4 bases, with 3 bases between. The CDR3 nucleotides read TGCGCCAGCAGTGAGTCGGCCACCGGGGAGCTGTTTTTT. Translated: CASSESATGELFF.

This clonotype was recorded at least ten times. The rearrangement links TRBV9 to TRBJ2-1, with TRBD2 identical over 8 bases. Trimming cost V 2 bases and J 6 bases; bases outside gene matches: 7. CDR3 length: 15 amino acids. Germline V gene data show CDR1 as SGDLS and CDR2 as YYNGEE. This chain's CDR3 is CASSVGLAVLNEQFF. The CDR3 coding sequence is TGTGCCAGCAGCGTCGGACTAGCAGTCCTCAATGAGCAGTTCTTC. The complete variable domain, with remaining parts taken from reference TRBV9 and TRBJ2-1, reads DSGVTQTPKHLITATGQRVTLRCSPRSGDLSVYWYQQSLDQGLQFLIQYYNGEERAKGNILERFSAQQFPDLHSELNLSSLELGDSALYFCASSVGLAVLNEQFFGPGTRLTVL.

The V call is TRBV3-1, the J call TRBJ2-5; 10 bases fit TRBD1. CDR3 length equals 14 residues. Germline CDR1 is LGHDT and CDR2 is YNNKEL (reference sequence). J gave up 4 bases and V 6 bases, and 5 bases lay outside the gene matches. This chain's CDR3 is CASRRRTGGETQYF. CDR3 nucleotide sequence: TGTGCCAGCAGGCGTCGGACAGGGGGAGAGACCCAGTACTTC.

This clonotype was detected ten times or more. The chain is built from TRBV28 and TRBJ2-7; possible D gene TRBD2, 6 bases. CDR3 length: 14 residues. V was clipped by 5 bases and J by 9 bases, with 20 bases between them. Germline assignment: CDR1 MDHEN and CDR2 SYDVKM. DNA of the CDR3: TGTGCCAGCAGTACGGAGGGGACCGGAAAGGGGCAGTACTTC. Translating gives CASSTEGTGKGQYF.

This clonotype came up many times. The chain couples TRBV20-1 to TRBJ1-1, with TRBD1 as a possible D gene (5 bases). CDR3 length: 13 residues. Germline-derived CDR1 and CDR2 are DFQATT and SNEGSKA (reference sequence). Trimming left V 6 bases short and J 2 bases short, with 13 bases between. The chain's CDR3 is CSATGTANTEAFF. CDR3 DNA sequence: TGCAGTGCAACCGGGACGGCAAACACTGAAGCTTTCTTT.

This clonotype has a single count. The chain combines TRBV7-2 with TRBJ2-1; 12 nucleotides line up with TRBD2. Germline values: CDR1 SGHTA, CDR2 FQGNSA. J lost 7 bases, V lost 5 bases, and 12 bases had no gene match. This CDR3 contains 17 residues. The CDR3: CASSRGLAGLSGNEQFF. CDR3 nucleotides: TGTGCCAGCAGCCGAGGACTAGCGGGACTCTCGGGGAATGAGCAGTTCTTC.

This clonotype appeared many times. The chain carries TRBV10-3 and TRBJ2-1; D uncertain. From germline, CDR1 is ENHRY and CDR2 SYGVKD. Trimming removed 5 bases at V and 6 bases at J, with 17 bases between. This CDR3 is built from 15 residues. For the CDR3, the DNA is TGTGCCATCAGTAAGGACGAGTTTCAATTCAATGAGCAGTTCTTC. The encoded protein is CAISKDEFQFNEQFF.

There are many counts of this clonotype. The V call is TRBV20-1, the J call TRBJ2-7; 7 positions agree with TRBD2. The junction had 21 bases not matched to a gene; V was cut back by 3 bases and J by 4 bases. In germline, CDR1 is DFQATT, CDR2 SNEGSKA (reference sequence). The CDR3 extends over 18 amino acids. The CDR3 sequence is CSASRGRATRMGLYEQYF. DNA of the CDR3: TGCAGTGCTAGTCGGGGGAGGGCCACCCGAATGGGGCTATACGAGCAGTACTTC.

Ten or more counts support this clonotype. In DNA form, the CDR3 reads TGTGCCATCAGTGTGGTAGGAGCGAACAATGAGCAGTTCTTC. Translated: CAISVVGANNEQFF. This chain joins TRBV10-3 and TRBJ2-1; D unclear. Trimming took 4 bases from V and 5 from J, leaving 12 bases between them. Germline CDR1 and CDR2: ENHRY and SYGVKD. This CDR3 is 14 amino acids long.

This clonotype was detected only a few times. This chain joins TRBV28 and TRBJ2-2; no clear D. Germline V gene lookup returns CDR1 MDHEN and CDR2 SYDVKM. This CDR3 comprises 15 residues. With 2 bases removed from V and 4 bases from J, the gap between germline ends came to 11 bases. CDR3 residues: CASSLTGFSTGELFF. The CDR3 DNA reads as TGTGCCAGCAGTTTAACCGGGTTCTCCACCGGGGAGCTGTTTTTT.